Listed here is a single T cell receptor beta chain. The treatment: 19 received Ad26.COV2.S at low or high dose, single or two shots; roughly five received placebo; per-sample allocation not given. Sampling was done on day 63 after the first vaccine or placebo injection. The assay was immunoSEQ multiplex PCR, and TCRdb's table has in-frame clones only and misses some. The sample lists 200,000 to 300,000 clones; 87% were seen once. Per the germline V gene, CDR1 is SQVTM and CDR2 is ANQGSEA. The CDR3 extends over 13 amino acids. With 2 bases clipped from V and 5 bases from J, the junction kept 5 bases outside the gene matches. This entry comes from a study of Ad26.COV2.S vaccination and SARS-CoV-2 variants.

J is TRBJ1-1 and V is TRBV29-1, with 7 bases identical to TRBD1. Sequences were derived from peripheral blood, sampled in a trial of Ad26.COV2.S vaccine versus placebo. This TCR was recovered from a person between 18 and 60 years old who received the Ad26.COV2.S COVID-19 vaccine or a placebo. CDR3 sequence: CSVEKGAGTEAFF. The CDR3 DNA follows: TGCAGCGTTGAAAAGGGGGCAGGGACTGAAGCTTTCTTT.